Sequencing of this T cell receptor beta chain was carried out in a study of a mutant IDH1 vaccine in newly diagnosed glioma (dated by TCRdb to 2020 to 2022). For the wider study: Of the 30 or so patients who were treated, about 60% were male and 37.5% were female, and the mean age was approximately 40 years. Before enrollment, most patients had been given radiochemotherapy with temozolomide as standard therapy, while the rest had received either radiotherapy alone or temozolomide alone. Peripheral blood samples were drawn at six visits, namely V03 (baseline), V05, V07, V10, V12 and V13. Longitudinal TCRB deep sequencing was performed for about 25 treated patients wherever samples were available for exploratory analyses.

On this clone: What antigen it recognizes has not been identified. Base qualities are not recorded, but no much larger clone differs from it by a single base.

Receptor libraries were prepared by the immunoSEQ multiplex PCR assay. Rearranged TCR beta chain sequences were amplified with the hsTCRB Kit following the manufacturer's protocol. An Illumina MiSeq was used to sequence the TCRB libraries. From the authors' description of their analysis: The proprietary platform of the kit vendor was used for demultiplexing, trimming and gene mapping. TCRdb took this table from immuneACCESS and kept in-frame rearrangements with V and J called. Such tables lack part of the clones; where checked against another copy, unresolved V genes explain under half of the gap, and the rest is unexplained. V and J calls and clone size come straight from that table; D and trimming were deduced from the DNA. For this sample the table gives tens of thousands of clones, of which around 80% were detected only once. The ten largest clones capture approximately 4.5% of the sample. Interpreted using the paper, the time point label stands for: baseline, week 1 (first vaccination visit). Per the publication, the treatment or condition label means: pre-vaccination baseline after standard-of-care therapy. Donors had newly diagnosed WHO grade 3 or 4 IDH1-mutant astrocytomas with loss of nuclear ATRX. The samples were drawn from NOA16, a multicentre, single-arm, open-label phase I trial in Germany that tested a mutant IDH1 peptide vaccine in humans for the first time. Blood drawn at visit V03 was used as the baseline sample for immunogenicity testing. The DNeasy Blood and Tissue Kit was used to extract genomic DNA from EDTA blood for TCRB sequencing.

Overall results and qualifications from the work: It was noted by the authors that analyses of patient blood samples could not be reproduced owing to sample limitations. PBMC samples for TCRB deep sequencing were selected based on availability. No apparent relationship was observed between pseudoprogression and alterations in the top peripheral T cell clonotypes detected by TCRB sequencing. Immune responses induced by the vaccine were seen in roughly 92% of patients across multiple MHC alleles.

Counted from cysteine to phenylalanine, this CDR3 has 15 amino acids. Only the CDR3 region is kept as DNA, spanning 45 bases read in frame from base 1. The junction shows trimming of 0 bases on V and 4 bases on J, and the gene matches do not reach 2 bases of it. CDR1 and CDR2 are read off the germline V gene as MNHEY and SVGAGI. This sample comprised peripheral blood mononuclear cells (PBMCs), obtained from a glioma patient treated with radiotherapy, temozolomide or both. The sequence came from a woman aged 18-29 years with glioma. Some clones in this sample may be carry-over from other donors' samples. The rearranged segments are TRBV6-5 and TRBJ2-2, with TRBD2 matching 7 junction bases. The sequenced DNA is TGTGCCAGCAGTTACTCCCGGGAGGTCACCGGGGAGCTGTTTTTT. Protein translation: CASSYSREVTGELFF.